The 9 T cell receptor beta chains given below trace back to one sample, sequenced in a study of blood T cell repertoires in COVID-19. The protocol was immunoSEQ multiplex PCR, while the TCRdb copy is restricted to in-frame clones and leaves out a portion. Here the sample spans about 300,000 clones, more than 70% being singletons. The sequenced sample consisted of peripheral blood. The origin of the receptors is a young man who had recovered from COVID-19.

The V and J genes are TRBV28 and TRBJ1-2; 10 positions agree with TRBD1. This CDR3 contains 12 residues. The V and J ends lost 11 bases and 6 bases, in that order; junction bases with no gene match: 6. Germline-derived CDR1 and CDR2 are MDHEN and SYDVKM. In nucleotides, the CDR3 is TGTGCCGGGGGGACAGGGGCCCATGGCTACACCTTC. Its translation is CAGGTGAHGYTF.

V is TRBV10-3 and J is TRBJ2-1; 11 nucleotides agree with TRBD1. The CDR3 runs to 15 residues. Unmatched junction bases numbered 3, after V lost 5 bases and J lost 3 bases. Germline V CDR1 and CDR2: ENHRY, SYGVKD. The DNA for the CDR3 is TGTGCCATCAGTCGGACAGGGGGCGACTACAATGAGCAGTTCTTC. Amino acid sequence: CAISRTGGDYNEQFF.

The chain uses TRBV29-1 and TRBJ2-1; TRBD1 agrees at 9 bases. CDR1 SQVTM and CDR2 ANQGSEA come from the germline V gene. The CDR3 contains 14 residues. V lost 2 bases, J lost 9 bases, and 8 bases stayed unmatched. The CDR3 sequence: CSVESGQGLGEQFF. For the CDR3, the DNA is TGCAGCGTTGAATCGGGACAGGGCTTGGGTGAGCAGTTCTTC.

This chain joins TRBV19 and TRBJ2-5; D not certain. Trimming left V 3 bases short and J 5 bases short, with 7 bases between. This CDR3 contains 12 residues. Germline assignment: CDR1 LNHDA and CDR2 SQIVND (reference sequence). The CDR3 reads CASSINSETQYF. As DNA, the CDR3 is TGTGCCAGTAGTATCAATTCCGAGACCCAGTACTTC.

The rearrangement links TRBV6-6 to TRBJ2-2; 11 bases line up with TRBD2. The V and J ends lost 6 bases and 4 bases, in that order; junction bases with no gene match: 4. The CDR3 contains 15 residues. Germline V lookup: CDR1 MNHNY, CDR2 SVGAGI (reference sequence). The CDR3 DNA reads as TGTGCCAGCAGATCTAGCGGGGGGAGCACCGGGGAGCTGTTTTTT. Its protein product is CASRSSGGSTGELFF.

The chain combines TRBV5-6 with TRBJ2-1, with a tentative D call TRBD1 (6 bases). With 4 bases removed from V and 1 base from J, the gap between germline ends came to 15 bases. CDR3 length equals 16 residues. Germline CDR1 SGHDT, CDR2 YYEEEE. The CDR3 here is CASSPWRRGSYNEQFF. The CDR3 region has the DNA TGTGCCAGCAGCCCTTGGCGCAGGGGTTCCTACAATGAGCAGTTCTTC. The complete variable domain, with remaining parts taken from reference TRBV5-6 and TRBJ2-1, reads DAGVTQSPTHLIKTRGQQVTLRCSPKSGHDTVSWYQQALGQGPQFIFQYYEEEERQRGNFPDRFSGHQFPNYSSELNVNALLLGDSALYLCASSPWRRGSYNEQFFGPGTRLTVL.

The J gene is TRBJ2-5, the V gene TRBV15; 9 nucleotides align to TRBD2. The length of the CDR3 is 19 residues. Germline CDR1 is LNHNV and CDR2 is YYDKDF (reference sequence). Unmatched junction bases numbered 16, after V lost 0 bases and J lost 5 bases. The chain's CDR3 is CATSRDPGLAGLAWETQYF. The CDR3, as DNA: TGTGCCACCAGCAGAGATCCGGGTCTAGCGGGGCTCGCGTGGGAGACCCAGTACTTC. Full variable domain (remainder filled in from reference TRBV15 and TRBJ2-5): DAMVIQNPRYQVTQFGKPVTLSCSQTLNHNVMYWYQQKSSQAPKLLFHYYDKDFNNEADTPDNFQSRRPNTSFCFLDIRSPGLGDTAMYLCATSRDPGLAGLAWETQYFGPGTRLLVL.

The genes are TRBV19 and TRBJ2-1, with a tentative D call TRBD2 (8 bases). Looked up from germline, CDR1 is LNHDA and CDR2 is SQIVND (reference sequence). There are 23 residues in the CDR3. V lost 4 bases and J lost 0, with 34 bases in between. This CDR3 is CASSTQGNQGGTREMSSYNEQFF. The CDR3 coding sequence is TGTGCCAGTAGTACACAGGGGAACCAGGGCGGGACTAGAGAAATGAGCTCCTACAATGAGCAGTTCTTC. The entire variable domain, with the rest obtained from reference TRBV19 and TRBJ2-1, is as follows: DGGITQSPKYLFRKEGQNVTLSCEQNLNHDAMYWYRQDPGQGLRLIYYSQIVNDFQKGDIAEGYSVSREKKESFPLTVTSAQKNPTAFYLCASSTQGNQGGTREMSSYNEQFFGPGTRLTVL.

The J gene is TRBJ2-1, the V gene TRBV2; D possibly corresponds to TRBD1 (5 bases). The germline gives CDR1 SNHLY, CDR2 FYNNEI. The CDR3 length is 14 residues. Trimming shortened V by 7 bases and J by 6 bases, and 16 bases separated the two germline ends. As DNA, the CDR3 is TGTGCCAGCACCGCCCAGGGTATACTCAATGAGCAGTTCTTC. As protein: CASTAQGILNEQFF.